This is a list of T cell receptor beta chains from one sample in a study of regulatory T cells in long-lasting Graves disease. TCRdb redid the calling of the multiplex PCR reads with MiXCR, one entry per CDR3 protein. Counted here are 400,000 to 550,000 distinct CDR3 sequences, about 15% occurring once; the ten biggest clones make up about 25%. The same data also went into a second study, on T cells in Graves' hyperthyroidism and ophthalmopathy.

Specimen: peripheral blood mononuclear cells (PBMCs), collected at new diagnosis, from a patient treated with antithyroid drugs. These receptors all come from a woman under 30 with Graves disease. Both conserved end residues are part of each CDR3. A D gene is named only where the DNA matches it firmly. Clone size is shown for a subset of rows, as once, few, many or a class of expanded clone.

d_gene,v_gene,abundance,j_gene,CDR3aa,CDR3nt
TRBD1,TRBV7-9,NA,TRBJ1-6,CASSLSGGDSPLHF,TGTGCCAGCAGCTTATCAGGGGGGGATTCACCCCTCCACTTT
NA,TRBV6-6,many,TRBJ2-1,CASSYSTAKARNEQFF,TGTGCCAGCAGTTACTCGACGGCAAAGGCTAGAAATGAGCAGTTCTTC
NA,TRBV5-1,few,TRBJ1-3,CASSLEVSGNTIYF,TGCGCCAGCAGCTTGGAAGTGTCCGGAAACACCATATATTTT
NA,TRBV28,many,TRBJ1-2,CASSPPHRSYGYTF,TGTGCCAGCAGTCCCCCCCACAGGTCCTATGGCTACACCTTC
TRBD1,TRBV3-1,many,TRBJ1-1,CASSPRGGHTEAFF,TGTGCCAGCAGCCCCAGGGGGGGGCACACTGAAGCTTTCTTT
NA,TRBV9,NA,TRBJ2-3,CASSGAASDTQYF,TGTGCCAGCAGCGGAGCGGCGTCAGATACGCAGTATTTT
TRBD1,TRBV6-1,few,TRBJ1-2,CASSYRGGTGIKSNYGYTF,TGTGCCAGCTCTTATCGGGGTGGGACAGGGATCAAGTCTAACTATGGCTACACCTTC
TRBD2,TRBV20-1,many,TRBJ2-3,CSAGLAGTDTQYF,TGCAGTGCCGGGCTAGCGGGCACAGATACGCAGTATTTT
TRBD1,TRBV30,many,TRBJ1-1,CAWTGGGTEAFF,TGTGCCTGGACAGGGGGCGGCACTGAAGCTTTCTTT
NA,TRBV6-1,NA,TRBJ2-7,CASRSAHLAESSYEQYF,TGTGCCAGCAGGTCCGCCCATTTGGCGGAGAGCTCCTACGAGCAGTACTTC
NA,TRBV12-3/TRBV12-4,NA,TRBJ1-4,CAGSLKGPINEKLFF,TGTGCCGGCAGTTTAAAGGGGCCTATAAATGAAAAACTGTTTTTT
NA,TRBV7-6,few,TRBJ2-7,CASSLSPVFSEQYF,TGTGCCAGCAGCTTATCTCCGGTTTTTAGCGAGCAGTACTTC
TRBD2,TRBV27,many,TRBJ2-1,CASSLRDYYNEQFF,TGTGCCAGCAGTTTGAGGGACTACTACAATGAGCAGTTCTTC
NA,TRBV11-1,few,TRBJ1-1,CASSLGGVWTEAFF,TGTGCCAGCAGTTTGGGAGGGGTTTGGACTGAAGCTTTCTTT
NA,TRBV28,few,TRBJ1-3,CASSSDRFSGNTIYF,TGTGCCAGCAGTTCCGACAGATTCTCTGGAAACACCATATATTTT
NA,TRBV28,many,TRBJ2-7,CASTGDLLPDEQYF,TGTGCCAGCACGGGGGACTTACTCCCCGACGAGCAGTACTTC
TRBD2,TRBV27,many,TRBJ2-1,CATSPTSGRREEQFF,TGTGCCACCTCTCCCACTAGCGGGAGAAGGGAGGAGCAGTTCTTC
TRBD2,TRBV12-3/TRBV12-4,many,TRBJ2-1,CASSPRTSTGYSNEQFF,TGTGCCAGCAGTCCACGGACTAGCACGGGGTACAGCAATGAGCAGTTCTTC
NA,TRBV28,many,TRBJ1-2,CASSLRDYGYTF,TGTGCCAGCAGTTTACGGGACTATGGCTACACCTTC
TRBD2,TRBV3-1,few,TRBJ2-2,CASSQAGASNTGELFF,TGTGCCAGCAGCCAGGCGGGAGCGTCGAACACCGGGGAGCTGTTTTTT
NA,TRBV12-3/TRBV12-4,once,TRBJ2-3,CASRLREASTDTQYF,TGTGCCAGCAGGTTGAGGGAGGCCTCCACAGATACGCAGTATTTT
NA,TRBV7-3,few,TRBJ2-2,CASSLTANRLVPAGELFF,TGTGCCAGCAGCTTAACCGCGAACCGACTAGTCCCGGCCGGGGAGCTGTTTTTT
TRBD2,TRBV5-1,once,TRBJ2-3,CASGGLAGSTDTQYF,TGCGCCAGTGGGGGACTAGCGGGAAGCACAGATACGCAGTATTTT
NA,TRBV5-1,NA,TRBJ1-6,CASSLAGIHYNSPLHF,TGCGCCAGCAGCTTGGCAGGGATCCACTATAATTCACCCCTCCACTTT
NA,TRBV30,many,TRBJ2-3,CAWSVLQGADTQYF,TGTGCCTGGAGTGTACTCCAGGGAGCAGATACGCAGTATTTT
NA,TRBV12-3/TRBV12-4,NA,TRBJ1-5,CASSLGRVGNQPQHF,TGTGCCAGCAGCCTCGGGAGGGTGGGCAATCAGCCCCAGCATTTT
NA,TRBV3-1,many,TRBJ2-1,CASSQAGRGLIYNEQFF,TGTGCCAGCAGCCAAGCTGGGAGAGGACTAATTTACAATGAGCAGTTCTTC
NA,TRBV10-3,NA,TRBJ2-2,CAISENQIPGELFF,TGTGCCATCAGTGAGAACCAAATACCCGGGGAGCTGTTTTTT